This record looks at one T cell receptor beta chain sequence and its context. The antigen is unknown. The sample is drawn from a study of T cell responses to AZD1222 COVID-19 vaccine. Findings and limits, study-wide: Of spike-specific TCRs, nearly half reportedly target regions left unmutated in variants. With dominance at 160-218 and 743-854, vaccine-associated CD4 TCRs spanned spike. Donors were mostly white British, more females; clonal diversity possibly underestimated.

This CDR3 comprises 16 residues. Trimming left V 1 base short and J 0 bases short, with 7 bases between. Per the germline V gene, CDR1 is SGHVS and CDR2 is FNYEAQ. Here immunoSEQ multiplex PCR was the method, and the copy in TCRdb shows in-frame clones only, minus some. The table includes roughly 150,000 clones, around 91% detected once. Sample: peripheral blood, taken on day 0 of AZD1222 vaccination. The chain couples TRBV7-6 to TRBJ2-6, with a possible D match to TRBD1 (5 bases). This clonotype was obtained from an adult in good health. The CDR3 reads CASSLGTLSGANVLTF. CDR3 DNA: TGTGCCAGCAGCTTAGGGACACTCTCTGGGGCCAACGTCCTGACTTTC.